This TCR beta chain was documented in a study of response to subunit inactivated influenza vaccine. Only a few counts were recorded for this clonotype. Its target is unknown. Per germline, CDR1 SNHLY and CDR2 FYNNEI. This CDR3 is built from 15 residues. The ends were cut back, 6 bases at V and 6 bases at J, with 21 bases in the middle. TCRdb re-called the RT-PCR reads with MiXCR, one entry per CDR3 protein. Of about 500,000 distinct CDR3 sequences listed, more than 7% were seen once; the top ten hold roughly 13%. Study-level points and caveats: Every seasonal influenza vaccination brings in few new T cells, the authors suggested.

The J gene is TRBJ2-7, the V gene TRBV2; D perhaps matches TRBD1 (6 bases). The TCR comes from a man in his fifties or sixties who received an inactivated influenza vaccine. Material: PBMCs from blood, obtained roughly 24 months after vaccination. The DNA for the CDR3 is TGTGCCAGCAGCCTCATCAGGGGAAGAGGAGGCGAGCAGTACTTC. It codes for CASSLIRGRGGEQYF.